This T cell receptor beta chain comes out of a study of T cell clones after liver transplantation. Study-wide context: Graft-donor-reactive sequences were compared with third-party-reactive TCRbeta sequences from pre-transplant mixed lymphocyte reactions. Timepoints were pre-transplant, pre-withdrawal, and after withdrawal was completed or failed. Regarding the study as a whole: A significant post-transplant drop in circulating graft-donor-reactive CD4 TCRbeta sequences occurred in most of the 8 subjects.

Comments on this clone: The antigen is undetermined.

Some clones are missing from TCRdb's copy, which holds only in-frame ones; the method was immunoSEQ multiplex PCR. The table has about 51,000 clones, 86% seen once; the top ten hold 13% to 15%. Sorting of unstimulated PBMCs yielded separate CD3+CD4+ and CD3+CD8+ fractions. CDR1 and CDR2 from the germline V gene are GTSNPN and SVGIG (reference sequence). This CDR3 is built from 12 residues. The V gene lost 4 bases and the J gene lost 6 bases, with 13 bases spanning the gap. The TCR was taken from a human patient who received a liver transplant. The T cells may come from the graft donor. The specimen comprised CD8+ T cells from blood, sampled 12 months after liver transplant. The V and J genes are TRBV30 and TRBJ2-7; D is uncertain. The CDR3 DNA reads as TGTGCCTGGACGGATAATTCGCCCGAGCAGTACTTC. This encodes CAWTDNSPEQYF.